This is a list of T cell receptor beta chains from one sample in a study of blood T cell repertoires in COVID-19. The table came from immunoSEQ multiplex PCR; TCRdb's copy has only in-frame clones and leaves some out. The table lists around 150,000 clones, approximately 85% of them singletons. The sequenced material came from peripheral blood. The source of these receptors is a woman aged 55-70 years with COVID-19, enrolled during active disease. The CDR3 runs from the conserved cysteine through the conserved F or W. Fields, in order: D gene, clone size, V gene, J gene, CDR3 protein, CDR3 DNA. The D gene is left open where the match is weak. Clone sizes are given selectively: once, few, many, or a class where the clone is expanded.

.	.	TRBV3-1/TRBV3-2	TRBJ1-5	CASSQGLRNQPQHF	TGTGCCAGCAGCCAAGGACTTCGCAATCAGCCCCAGCATTTT
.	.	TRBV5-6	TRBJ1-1	CASSLRANTEAFF	TGTGCCAGCAGCTTGAGAGCTAACACTGAAGCTTTCTTT
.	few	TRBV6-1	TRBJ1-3	CASSRGSSGNTIYF	TGTGCCAGCAGTCGGGGGTCATCTGGAAACACCATATATTTT
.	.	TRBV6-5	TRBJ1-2	CASSYSAGNYGYTF	TGTGCCAGCAGTTACTCGGCAGGGAACTATGGCTACACCTTC
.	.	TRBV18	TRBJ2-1	CASSPGGNNEQFF	TGTGCCAGCTCACCAGGCGGAAACAATGAGCAGTTCTTC
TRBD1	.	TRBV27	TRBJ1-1	CASSGQGSEAFF	TGTGCCAGCAGCGGACAGGGCAGTGAAGCTTTCTTT
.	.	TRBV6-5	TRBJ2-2	CASSYLSGELFF	TGTGCCAGCAGTTACCTATCCGGGGAGCTGTTTTTT
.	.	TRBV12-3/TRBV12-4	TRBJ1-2	CASSLGARGYTF	TGTGCCAGCAGCCTAGGGGCTCGAGGCTACACCTTC
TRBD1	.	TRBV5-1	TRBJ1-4	CASSLGGTELEKLFF	TGCGCCAGCAGCTTGGGTGGGACAGAGCTTGAAAAACTGTTTTTT
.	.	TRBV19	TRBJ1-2	CASTIGGYNYGYTF	TGTGCCAGTACCATAGGGGGATATAACTATGGCTACACCTTC
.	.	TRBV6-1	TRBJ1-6	CASSEEGVYSPLHF	TGTGCCAGCAGTGAGGAAGGGGTATACTCACCCCTCCACTTT
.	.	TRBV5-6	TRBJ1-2	CASSLEGIGGYTF	TGTGCCAGCAGCCTGGAGGGGATCGGCGGCTACACCTTC
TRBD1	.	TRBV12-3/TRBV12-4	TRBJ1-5	CASSNRGSQPQHF	TGTGCCAGCAGCAACAGGGGGTCTCAGCCCCAGCATTTT
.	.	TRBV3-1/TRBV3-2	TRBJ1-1	CASSQDGRRTEAFF	TGTGCCAGCAGCCAAGATGGGAGGAGGACTGAAGCTTTCTTT
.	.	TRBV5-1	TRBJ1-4	CASSPRGQLEKLFF	TGCGCCAGCAGCCCTCGAGGGCAGCTAGAAAAACTGTTTTTT
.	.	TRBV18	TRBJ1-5	CASSSEEGSKNQPQHF	TGTGCCAGCTCCTCCGAGGAAGGGAGTAAAAATCAGCCCCAGCATTTT
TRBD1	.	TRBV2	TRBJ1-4	CAGMTGDEKLFF	TGTGCCGGCATGACAGGGGATGAAAAACTGTTTTTT
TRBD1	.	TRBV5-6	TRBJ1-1	CASSGDSGRNTEAFF	TGTGCCAGCAGCGGGGACAGCGGGAGGAACACTGAAGCTTTCTTT
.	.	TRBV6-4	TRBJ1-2	CASSVRVWGYTF	TGTGCCAGCAGTGTCCGGGTTTGGGGCTACACCTTC
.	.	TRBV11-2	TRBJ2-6	CASSPHRAGANVLTF	TGTGCCAGCAGCCCCCACCGGGCTGGGGCCAACGTCCTGACTTTC
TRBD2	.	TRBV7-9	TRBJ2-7	CASSPGLAPQQYF	TGTGCCAGCAGCCCGGGACTAGCCCCACAGCAGTACTTC
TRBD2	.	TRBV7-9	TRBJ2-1	CASSPMTSGRSNEQFF	TGTGCCAGCAGTCCTATGACTAGCGGGAGGAGTAATGAGCAGTTCTTC
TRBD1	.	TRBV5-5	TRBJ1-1	CASSFRGWDRVNTEAFF	TGTGCCAGCAGCTTCAGAGGGTGGGACAGGGTGAACACTGAAGCTTTCTTT
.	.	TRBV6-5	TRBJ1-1	CASMRKATEAFF	TGTGCCAGCATGAGGAAAGCCACTGAAGCTTTCTTT
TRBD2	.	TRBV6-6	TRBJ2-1	CASSYQGLADNEQFF	TGTGCCAGCAGTTACCAGGGACTAGCGGATAATGAGCAGTTCTTC
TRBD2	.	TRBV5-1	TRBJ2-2	CASSLASGGAWTGELFF	TGCGCCAGCAGCTTGGCTAGCGGGGGGGCCTGGACCGGGGAGCTGTTTTTT
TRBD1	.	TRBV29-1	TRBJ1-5	CSVSGTDSNQPQHF	TGCAGCGTCTCCGGGACAGATAGCAATCAGCCCCAGCATTTT
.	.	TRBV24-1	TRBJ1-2	CATSDPGQRGYTF	TGTGCCACCAGTGACCCGGGCCAGCGGGGCTACACCTTC
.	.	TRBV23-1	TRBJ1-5	CASSQSPGRHQPQHF	TGCGCCAGCAGTCAATCCCCAGGGCGGCATCAGCCCCAGCATTTT
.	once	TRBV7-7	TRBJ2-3	CASSPGWGGTDTQYF	TGTGCTAGCAGCCCTGGGTGGGGCGGCACAGATACGCAGTATTTT
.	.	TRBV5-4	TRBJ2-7	CASSSPTKAHEQYF	TGTGCCAGCAGCTCACCGACAAAGGCCCACGAGCAGTACTTC
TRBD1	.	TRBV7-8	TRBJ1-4	CASSLPGQVRMEKLFF	TGTGCCAGCAGCTTACCCGGACAGGTTAGGATGGAAAAACTGTTTTTT
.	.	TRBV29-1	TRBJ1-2	CSVETANYGYTF	TGCAGCGTTGAAACAGCTAACTATGGCTACACCTTC
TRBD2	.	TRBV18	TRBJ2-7	CASSPEGGRSYEQYF	TGTGCCAGCTCACCTGAGGGAGGGCGGTCCTACGAGCAGTACTTC
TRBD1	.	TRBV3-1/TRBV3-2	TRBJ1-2	CASSRGQGPFLDGYTF	TGTGCCAGCAGCCGGGGACAGGGACCTTTTCTTGATGGCTACACCTTC
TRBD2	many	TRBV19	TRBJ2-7	CASTTGTSGIYEQYF	TGTGCCAGTACCACCGGGACTAGCGGGATCTACGAGCAGTACTTC
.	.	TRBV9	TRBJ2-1	CASSVDGGSYNEQFF	TGTGCCAGCAGCGTAGATGGCGGTTCCTACAATGAGCAGTTCTTC
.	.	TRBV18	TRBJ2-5	CASSSGFKETQYF	TGTGCCAGCTCATCCGGTTTTAAAGAGACCCAGTACTTC
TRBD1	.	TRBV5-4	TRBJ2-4	CASSGRTGAKNIQYF	TGTGCCAGCAGCGGGAGGACAGGGGCCAAAAACATTCAGTACTTC
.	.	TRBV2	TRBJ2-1	CASSEGRAYYRDEQFF	TGTGCCAGCAGTGAAGGGAGGGCGTATTATCGGGATGAGCAGTTCTTC
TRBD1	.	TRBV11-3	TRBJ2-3	CASSRRVLRGQDTQYF	TGTGCCAGCAGCAGGAGGGTTCTCAGGGGGCAGGATACGCAGTATTTT
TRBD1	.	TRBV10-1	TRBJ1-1	CASSPSGGQGNTEAFF	TGCGCCAGCAGCCCCAGTGGGGGACAGGGGAACACTGAAGCTTTCTTT
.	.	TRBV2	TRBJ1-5	CASSELGIGGNQPQHF	TGTGCCAGCAGTGAACTGGGGATAGGGGGCAATCAGCCCCAGCATTTT
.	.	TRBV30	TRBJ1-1	CAWNRGANTEAFF	TGTGCCTGGAACCGGGGGGCGAACACTGAAGCTTTCTTT
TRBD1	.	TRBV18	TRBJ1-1	CASSPSTGVNTEAFF	TGTGCCAGCTCACCCTCTACAGGGGTAAACACTGAAGCTTTCTTT
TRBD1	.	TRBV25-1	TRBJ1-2	CASSDPHGTGYGYTF	TGTGCCAGCAGTGATCCTCACGGGACAGGGTATGGCTACACCTTC
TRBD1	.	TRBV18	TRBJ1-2	CASSPIPGTEAYGYTF	TGTGCCAGCTCACCAATCCCCGGGACAGAAGCATATGGCTACACCTTC
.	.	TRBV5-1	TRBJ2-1	CASSIQQGWQFF	TGCGCCAGCAGCATTCAACAGGGTTGGCAGTTCTTC
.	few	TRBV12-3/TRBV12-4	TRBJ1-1	CATLGEHTEAFF	TGTGCCACCCTAGGGGAACACACTGAAGCTTTCTTT
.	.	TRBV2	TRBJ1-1	CASSEAVAGGTEAFF	TGTGCCAGCAGTGAAGCGGTGGCCGGAGGAACTGAAGCTTTCTTT
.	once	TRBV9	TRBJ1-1	CASSGQGAAEAFF	TGTGCCAGCAGCGGTCAAGGGGCAGCTGAAGCTTTCTTT
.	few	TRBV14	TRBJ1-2	CASSTDRNYGYTF	TGTGCCAGCAGCACTGACAGAAACTATGGCTACACCTTC
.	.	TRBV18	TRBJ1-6	CASSPSRQANSPLHF	TGTGCCAGCTCACCAAGTCGTCAGGCGAATTCACCCCTCCACTTT
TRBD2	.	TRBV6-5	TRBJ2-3	CASSSGLAGRDTQYF	TGTGCCAGCAGTTCGGGACTAGCGGGGAGGGATACGCAGTATTTT
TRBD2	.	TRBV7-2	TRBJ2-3	CASGKRDYTDTQYF	TGTGCCAGCGGGAAGCGGGATTACACAGATACGCAGTATTTT
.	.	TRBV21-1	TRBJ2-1	CASSRLLIVSGGADEQFF	TGTGCCAGCAGCAGACTGCTGATTGTAAGCGGGGGGGCGGATGAGCAGTTCTTC
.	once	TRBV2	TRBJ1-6	CASSAGDHYNSPLHF	TGTGCCAGCAGTGCAGGGGACCACTATAATTCACCCCTCCACTTT
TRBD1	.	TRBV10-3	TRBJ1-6	CAAQGKQGDSPLHF	TGTGCCGCTCAAGGGAAACAGGGGGATTCACCCCTCCACTTT